These 18 T cell receptor beta chains were all obtained from the same sample, sequenced in a study of cytomegalovirus exposure and HLA in healthy donors. Primers for the PCR totalled 60 Vbeta and 13 Jbeta. Profiled with immunoSEQ multiplex PCR; TCRdb holds only in-frame clones, not every one. There are about 210,000 clones in the sample; around 79% occur only once, and approximately 0.36% lies in the top ten. The sequenced sample was PBMCs. Receptors were obtained from a male donor in good health and CMV-seropositive.

In its sample, this clone was seen a few times. The CDR3 sequence is CASSRGNRFNEAFF. In DNA form, the CDR3 reads TGCGCCAGCTCTCGTGGTAACAGGTTTAACGAAGCTTTCTTT. This chain uses TRBV5-1 with TRBJ1-1, with a tentative D call TRBD1 (5 bases). This CDR3 region has 14 residues. The germline V gene encodes CDR1 SGHRS and CDR2 YFSETQ. V lost 7 bases and J 8 bases, leaving 21 bases between the germline ends.

For the CDR3, the DNA is TGTGCCAGCACCGTTACCCCCGGGAACACTGAAGCTTTCTTT. Its translation: CASTVTPGNTEAFF. This rearrangement joins TRBV9 to TRBJ1-1; unclear D gene. The germline gives CDR1 SGDLS, CDR2 YYNGEE. There are 14 residues in the CDR3. V was shortened by 6 bases and J by 1 base, with 13 bases between the two germline ends.

The chain uses TRBV15 and TRBJ2-5, with D possibly matching TRBD2 (5 bases). V lost 7 bases, J lost 5 bases, and 20 bases lay in between. The CDR3 is 15 residues long. Germline V CDR1 and CDR2: LNHNV, YYDKDF (reference sequence). The CDR3 DNA follows: TGTGCCACCAACTATGCCATGGTTGGCGGGGAGACCCAGTACTTC. It translates to CATNYAMVGGETQYF.

This clone was picked up a small number of times. V is TRBV18 and J is TRBJ2-4; D is unresolved. Germline CDR1 and CDR2: KGHSH and LQKENI. The CDR3 runs 14 residues. V lost 0 bases, J lost 9 bases, and 12 bases lay in between. This CDR3 reads CASSPPLADVIQYF. For the CDR3, the DNA is TGTGCCAGCTCACCACCTTTAGCCGATGTCATTCAGTACTTC.

The rearrangement uses TRBV27 and TRBJ1-6; D gene ambiguous. Germline V gene lookup returns CDR1 MNHEY and CDR2 SMNVEV (reference sequence). Deletions cut 5 bases from V and 0 bases from J, with 5 bases between. The CDR3 is 14 residues long. This CDR3 is CASSSSSYNSPLHF. The CDR3 region has the DNA TGTGCCAGCAGTAGTAGCTCCTATAATTCACCCCTCCACTTT.

This chain uses TRBV7-9 with TRBJ1-1; the match to TRBD1 covers 9 bases. With 5 bases clipped from V and 0 bases from J, the junction kept 7 bases outside the gene matches. Looked up from germline, CDR1 is SEHNR and CDR2 is FQNEAQ (reference sequence). This CDR3 contains 16 residues. The CDR3 nucleotides read TGTGCCAGCAGCCTCCGGGACAGGGACATGAACACTGAAGCTTTCTTT. The encoded protein is CASSLRDRDMNTEAFF. Drawing the rest from reference TRBV7-9 and TRBJ1-1, the complete variable domain is DTGVSQNPRHKITKRGQNVTFRCDPISEHNRLYWYRQTLGQGPEFLTYFQNEAQLEKSRLLSDRFSAERPKGSFSTLEIQRTEQGDSAMYLCASSLRDRDMNTEAFFGQGTRLTVV.

This sequence joins TRBV18 and TRBJ1-1; maybe TRBD1 (5 bases). The CDR3 is 13 residues long. Looked up from germline, CDR1 is KGHSH and CDR2 is LQKENI. Deletions cut 11 bases from V and 1 base from J, with 14 bases between. In DNA, the CDR3 is TGTGCCGCTTACGAAGACAGGAACACTGAAGCTTTCTTT. Amino acids: CAAYEDRNTEAFF.

The chain employs TRBV27 and TRBJ2-7; D might be TRBD2 (5 bases). The CDR3 is 15 residues long. V lost 3 bases to trimming and J lost 2 bases, with 14 bases between them. Germline V lookup: CDR1 MNHEY, CDR2 SMNVEV (reference sequence). The CDR3 sequence is CASSFARVGAYEQYF. CDR3 bases: TGTGCCAGCAGTTTTGCGCGGGTGGGAGCCTACGAGCAGTACTTC.

This chain joins TRBV10-3 and TRBJ2-5; TRBD2 matches 11 bases. The trim removed 6 bases at V and 3 bases at J, leaving 6 bases unmatched. The germline V gene has CDR1 ENHRY and CDR2 SYGVKD. This CDR3 has 15 amino acids. CDR3 in amino acids: CAISHPGLAEETQYF. The CDR3 DNA reads TGTGCCATCAGCCATCCGGGACTAGCGGAAGAGACCCAGTACTTC.

The CDR3 loop is CASRSGLPADTQYF. The CDR3 coding sequence is TGTGCCAGCAGATCCGGACTACCCGCAGATACGCAGTATTTT. This chain uses TRBV5-4 with TRBJ2-3, with D possibly being TRBD2 (6 bases). Trimming left V 5 bases short and J 4 bases short, with 14 bases between. Germline loops: CDR1 SGHNT, CDR2 YYREEE (reference sequence). This CDR3 is built from 14 residues.

The chain uses TRBV7-2 and TRBJ2-5; 8 bases fit TRBD1. TRBJ2-7 matches the DNA end more closely, so the J call is doubtful. Germline V gene data show CDR1 as SGHTA and CDR2 as FQGNSA. The CDR3 totals 15 residues. The CDR3 nucleotides are TGTGCCAGCAGCTTGGGGACAGGCGACTACTACGAGCAGTACTTC. Translation gives CASSLGTGDYYEQYF.

The chain couples TRBV15 to TRBJ1-2; 8 bases line up with TRBD1. CDR1 is LNHNV, CDR2 YYDKDF, per germline (reference sequence). The V and J ends lost 3 bases and 8 bases, in that order; junction bases with no gene match: 11. CDR3 length equals 15 residues. CDR3: CATSRLFQDRAGYTF. The CDR3 DNA reads as TGTGCCACCAGCAGGTTATTCCAGGACAGGGCAGGCTACACCTTC.

The chain has TRBV6-5 and TRBJ1-2; D gene ambiguous. This CDR3 has 14 amino acids. The germline V gene encodes CDR1 MNHEY and CDR2 SVGAGI. V was cut by 3 bases and J by 7 bases, with 15 bases left in between. In DNA, the CDR3 is TGTGCCAGCAGTTATCAGAGGGTAACGGGTGGCTACACCTTC. Translating gives CASSYQRVTGGYTF.

The J gene is TRBJ1-2, the V gene TRBV5-8, with D possibly being TRBD1 (5 bases). Trimming took 0 bases from V and 8 from J, leaving 14 bases between them. The CDR3 totals 14 residues. The germline V gene has CDR1 SGHTS and CDR2 YDEGEE. The CDR3 bases are TGTGCCAGCAGCTTGGAGGCCGCCGGGGGAGGCTACACCTTC. This gives the protein CASSLEAAGGGYTF.

V and J are TRBV5-1 and TRBJ2-2; D may be TRBD2 (5 bases). The CDR3 is made up of 15 amino acids. Germline CDR1 and CDR2: SGHRS and YFSETQ. Trimming took 0 bases from V and 1 from J, leaving 7 bases between them. DNA for the CDR3: TGCGCCAGCAGCTTGGCCGGGAAGAACACCGGGGAGCTGTTTTTT. Translation gives CASSLAGKNTGELFF.

This clone was detected only a few times. The chain uses TRBV10-3 and TRBJ2-7; TRBD2 is a possible D gene (5 bases). This CDR3 has 11 residues. V was clipped by 6 bases and J by 4 bases, with 7 bases between them. Germline V gene lookup returns CDR1 ENHRY and CDR2 SYGVKD. The CDR3, as DNA: TGTGCCATCAGCTCGGGGTACGAGCAGTACTTC. It encodes CAISSGYEQYF.

The J gene is TRBJ2-7, the V gene TRBV7-9; D possibly corresponds to TRBD2 (5 bases). V was pared by 5 bases and J by 6 bases, with 29 bases between. The CDR3 runs 18 residues. Germline assignment: CDR1 SEHNR and CDR2 FQNEAQ (reference sequence). The CDR3 DNA is TGTGCCAGCAGCCTAGGACGGAGTCGCGGGTCGCGAGATCGCGAGCAGTACTTC. It specifies CASSLGRSRGSRDREQYF.

The V and J genes are TRBV9 and TRBJ1-2, with a weak D call TRBD1 (6 bases). The CDR3 loop spans 15 amino acids. The V gene's germline CDR1 is SGDLS and CDR2 YYNGEE. The V gene lost 2 bases and the J gene lost 3 bases, with 14 bases spanning the gap. CDR3 DNA sequence: TGTGCCAGCAGCGTCTTTTGGACAGTCGACTATGGCTACACCTTC. This sequence encodes CASSVFWTVDYGYTF.